This is a list of T cell receptor beta chains from one sample in a study of cytomegalovirus exposure and HLA in healthy donors. TCRdb keeps only in-frame clones here, not all; method: immunoSEQ multiplex PCR. The sample records about 180,000 clones, over 80% being singletons. Source material: PBMCs. These receptors all stem from a man aged 35 to 55 in good health and CMV-seronegative. CDR3s include the opening cysteine and the closing phenylalanine or tryptophan. The order of the fields is clone size, D gene, V gene, J gene, CDR3 protein, CDR3 DNA. A D gene is named only where the DNA matches it firmly. A clone size is listed for some rows: how often the clone was seen (once, few, many), or a class if it is expanded.

size: .; D: TRBD1; V: TRBV7-2; J: TRBJ2-1; CDR3: CASSPWGQGAHLEQFF; DNA: TGTGCCAGCAGCCCATGGGGACAGGGAGCACACCTGGAGCAGTTCTTC
size: .; D: .; V: TRBV21-1; J: TRBJ2-1; CDR3: CASRASGAGNEQFF; DNA: TGTGCCAGCAGAGCTAGCGGGGCAGGGAATGAGCAGTTCTTC
size: .; D: .; V: TRBV16; J: TRBJ2-6; CDR3: CASSQFQAGANVLTF; DNA: TGTGCCAGCAGCCAGTTCCAGGCTGGGGCCAACGTCCTGACTTTC
size: .; D: .; V: TRBV2; J: TRBJ2-7; CDR3: CASSPRAGSAHEQYF; DNA: TGTGCCAGCAGTCCGCGGGCAGGCTCGGCCCACGAGCAGTACTTC
size: .; D: TRBD2; V: TRBV4-3; J: TRBJ2-1; CDR3: CASSQAGTSGWNEQFF; DNA: TGCGCCAGCAGCCAGGCGGGGACTAGCGGGTGGAATGAGCAGTTCTTC
size: .; D: .; V: TRBV19; J: TRBJ2-5; CDR3: CASSMERQETQYF; DNA: TGTGCCAGTAGTATGGAGCGGCAAGAGACCCAGTACTTC
size: .; D: .; V: TRBV25-1; J: TRBJ1-2; CDR3: CASSEYDGGGYGYTF; DNA: TGTGCCAGCAGTGAATATGATGGGGGGGGGTATGGCTACACCTTC
size: .; D: TRBD1; V: TRBV7-2; J: TRBJ2-6; CDR3: CASSLSGQGALGANVLTF; DNA: TGTGCCAGCAGCTTATCGGGACAGGGGGCTCTTGGGGCCAACGTCCTGACTTTC
size: .; D: TRBD2; V: TRBV30; J: TRBJ2-3; CDR3: CAWKASSGGHTQYF; DNA: TGTGCCTGGAAGGCTAGTAGCGGGGGACATACGCAGTATTTT
size: .; D: .; V: TRBV29-1; J: TRBJ2-3; CDR3: CSVEGWGPPDTQYF; DNA: TGCAGCGTTGAAGGGTGGGGGCCCCCGGATACGCAGTATTTT
size: few; D: TRBD2; V: TRBV7-2; J: TRBJ2-2; CDR3: CASSLRAGTTNTGELFF; DNA: TGTGCCAGCAGCTTACGTGCCGGGACTACTAACACCGGGGAGCTGTTTTTT
size: few; D: TRBD1; V: TRBV11-3; J: TRBJ2-1; CDR3: CASSTPDRGLDDEQFF; DNA: TGTGCCAGCAGCACCCCGGACAGGGGATTAGATGATGAGCAGTTCTTC
size: .; D: .; V: TRBV5-6; J: TRBJ2-6; CDR3: CASSPAPGASGANVLTF; DNA: TGTGCCAGCAGTCCAGCTCCAGGGGCCTCTGGGGCCAACGTCCTGACTTTC